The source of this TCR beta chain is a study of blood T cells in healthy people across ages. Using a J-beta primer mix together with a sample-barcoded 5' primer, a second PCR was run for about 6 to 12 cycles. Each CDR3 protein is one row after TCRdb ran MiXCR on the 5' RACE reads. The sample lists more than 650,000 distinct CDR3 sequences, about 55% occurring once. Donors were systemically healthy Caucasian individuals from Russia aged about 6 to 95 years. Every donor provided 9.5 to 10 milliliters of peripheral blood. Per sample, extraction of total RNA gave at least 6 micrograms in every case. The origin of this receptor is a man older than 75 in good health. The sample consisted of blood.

CDR3 protein: CSARTGGNGYTF. The CDR3 region has the DNA TGCAGTGCGCGGACAGGGGGAAATGGCTACACCTTC. The chain combines TRBV20-1 with TRBJ1-2; 10 nucleotides agree with TRBD1. Germline V lookup: CDR1 DFQATT, CDR2 SNEGSKA (reference sequence). Losses at the gene ends were 6 bases for V and 6 bases for J; bases not matched to a gene: 4. The CDR3 loop spans 12 amino acids.